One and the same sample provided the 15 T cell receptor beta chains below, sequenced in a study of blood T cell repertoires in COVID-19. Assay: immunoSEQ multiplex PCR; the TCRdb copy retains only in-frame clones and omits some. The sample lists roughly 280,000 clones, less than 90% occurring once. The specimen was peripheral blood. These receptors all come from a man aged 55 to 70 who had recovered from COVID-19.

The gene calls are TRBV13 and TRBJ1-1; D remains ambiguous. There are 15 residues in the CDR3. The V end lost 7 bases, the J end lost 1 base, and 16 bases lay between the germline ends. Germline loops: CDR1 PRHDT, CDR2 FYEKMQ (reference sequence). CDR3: CASTRRGRANTEAFF. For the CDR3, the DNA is TGTGCCAGCACCCGGCGGGGAAGGGCGAACACTGAAGCTTTCTTT.

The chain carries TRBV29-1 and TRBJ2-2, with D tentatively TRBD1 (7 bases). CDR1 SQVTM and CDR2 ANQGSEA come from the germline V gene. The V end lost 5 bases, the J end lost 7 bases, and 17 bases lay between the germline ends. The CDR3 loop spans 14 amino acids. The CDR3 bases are TGCAGCGTTCGAGACAGGGAGGTCATCGGGGAGCTGTTTTTT. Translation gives CSVRDREVIGELFF.

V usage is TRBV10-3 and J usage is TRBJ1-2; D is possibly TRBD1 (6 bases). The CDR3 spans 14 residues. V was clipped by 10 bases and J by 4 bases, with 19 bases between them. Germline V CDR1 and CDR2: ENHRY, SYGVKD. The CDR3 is CATKGGGSGYGYTF. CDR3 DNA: TGTGCCACCAAAGGGGGGGGTTCGGGCTATGGCTACACCTTC.

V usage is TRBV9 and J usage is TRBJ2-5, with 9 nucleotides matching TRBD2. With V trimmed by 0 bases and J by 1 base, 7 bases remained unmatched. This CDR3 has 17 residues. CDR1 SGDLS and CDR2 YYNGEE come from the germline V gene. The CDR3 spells CASSVALSGGLQETQYF. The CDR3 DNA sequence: TGTGCCAGCAGCGTAGCTCTTAGCGGGGGACTCCAAGAGACCCAGTACTTC.

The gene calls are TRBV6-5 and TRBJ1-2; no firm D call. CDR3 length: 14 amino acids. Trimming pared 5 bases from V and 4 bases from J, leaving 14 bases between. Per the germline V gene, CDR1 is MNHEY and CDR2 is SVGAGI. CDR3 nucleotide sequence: TGTGCCAGCAGTCCCTTTAGAGATCTCTATGGCTACACCTTC. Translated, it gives CASSPFRDLYGYTF.

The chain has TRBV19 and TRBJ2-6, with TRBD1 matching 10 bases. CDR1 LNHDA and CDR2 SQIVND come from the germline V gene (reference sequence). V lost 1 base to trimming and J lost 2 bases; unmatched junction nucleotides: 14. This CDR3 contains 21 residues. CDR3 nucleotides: TGTGCCAGTAGTATAGGACTTCCGGGACAGGGGTTCGGCACTGGGGCCAACGTCCTGACTTTC. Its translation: CASSIGLPGQGFGTGANVLTF.

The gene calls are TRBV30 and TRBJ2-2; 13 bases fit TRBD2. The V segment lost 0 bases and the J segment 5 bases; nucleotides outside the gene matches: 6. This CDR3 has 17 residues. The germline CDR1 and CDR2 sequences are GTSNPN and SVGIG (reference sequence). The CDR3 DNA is TGTGCCTGGAGTGTAGGGTGGACTAGCGGGAGTACCGGGGAGCTGTTTTTT. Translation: CAWSVGWTSGSTGELFF. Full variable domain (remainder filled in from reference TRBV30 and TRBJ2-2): SQTIHQWPATLVQPVGSPLSLECTVEGTSNPNLYWYRQAAGRGLQLLFYSVGIGQISSEVPQNLSASRPQDRQFILSSKKLLLSDSGFYLCAWSVGWTSGSTGELFFGEGSRLTVL.

The CDR3 is CASSLGGALGNQPQHF. The DNA for the CDR3 is TGTGCCAGCAGCTTAGGGGGCGCTTTGGGCAATCAGCCCCAGCATTTT. J is TRBJ1-5 and V is TRBV7-2, with D maybe TRBD1 (5 bases). V was cut by 1 base and J by 2 bases, with 12 bases left in between. Per the germline V gene, CDR1 is SGHTA and CDR2 is FQGNSA. This CDR3 has 16 residues.

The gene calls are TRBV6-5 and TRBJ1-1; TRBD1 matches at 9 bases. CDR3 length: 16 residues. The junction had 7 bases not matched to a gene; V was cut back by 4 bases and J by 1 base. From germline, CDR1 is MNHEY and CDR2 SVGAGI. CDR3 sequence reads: CASSFDWTGENTEAFF. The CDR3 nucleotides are TGTGCCAGCAGTTTTGACTGGACAGGGGAGAACACTGAAGCTTTCTTT.

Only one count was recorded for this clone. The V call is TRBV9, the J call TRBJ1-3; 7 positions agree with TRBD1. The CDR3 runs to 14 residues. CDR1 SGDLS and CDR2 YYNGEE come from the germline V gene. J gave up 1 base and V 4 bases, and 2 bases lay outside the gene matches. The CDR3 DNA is TGTGCCAGCAGCCCGGGACAGTCTGGAAACACCATATATTTT. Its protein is CASSPGQSGNTIYF.

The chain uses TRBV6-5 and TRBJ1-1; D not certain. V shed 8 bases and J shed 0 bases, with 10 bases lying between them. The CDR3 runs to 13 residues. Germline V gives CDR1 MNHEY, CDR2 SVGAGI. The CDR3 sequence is CASSGNMNTEAFF. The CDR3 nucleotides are TGTGCCAGCTCCGGGAACATGAACACTGAAGCTTTCTTT.

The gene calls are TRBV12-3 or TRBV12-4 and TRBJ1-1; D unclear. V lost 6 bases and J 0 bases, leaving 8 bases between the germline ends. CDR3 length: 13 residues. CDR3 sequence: CASSPGVNTEAFF. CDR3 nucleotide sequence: TGTGCCAGCAGCCCCGGGGTGAACACTGAAGCTTTCTTT.

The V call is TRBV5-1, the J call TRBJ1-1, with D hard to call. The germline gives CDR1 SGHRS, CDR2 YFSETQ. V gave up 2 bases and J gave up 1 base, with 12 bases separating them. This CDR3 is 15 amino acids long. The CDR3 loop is CASSFLDYQNTEAFF. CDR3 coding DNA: TGCGCCAGCAGCTTTTTAGACTACCAGAACACTGAAGCTTTCTTT.

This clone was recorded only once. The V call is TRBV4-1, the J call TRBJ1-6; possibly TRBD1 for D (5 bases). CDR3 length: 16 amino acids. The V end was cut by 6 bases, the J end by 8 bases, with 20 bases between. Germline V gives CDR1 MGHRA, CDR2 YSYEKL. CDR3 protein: CASSPEIDSGYSPLHF. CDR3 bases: TGCGCCAGCAGTCCCGAGATTGACAGTGGCTATTCACCCCTCCACTTT.

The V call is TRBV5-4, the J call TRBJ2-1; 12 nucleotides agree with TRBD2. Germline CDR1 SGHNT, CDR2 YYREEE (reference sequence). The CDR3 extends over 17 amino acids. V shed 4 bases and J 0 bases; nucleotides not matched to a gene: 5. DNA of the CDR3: TGTGCCAGCAGCCCAGGGACTAGCGGGTTCTCCTACAATGAGCAGTTCTTC. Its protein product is CASSPGTSGFSYNEQFF.